The rows below give T cell receptor beta chains drawn from one sample of a study of T cell responses to AZD1222 COVID-19 vaccine. Using immunoSEQ multiplex PCR, the repertoire was profiled, and TCRdb retains in-frame clones only, with some absent. The table has about 100,000 clones, roughly 86% seen once. This material consisted of peripheral blood, taken on day 0 of MenACWY control vaccination. The receptors here all came from an adult in good health. CDR3s include the opening cysteine and the closing phenylalanine or tryptophan. D genes are given only for firm matches. For some rows the clone size is stated as once, few or many, or as a class when expanded; others skip it.

>TRBJ1-6|14|TRBV27|NA|NA
CASSSTHYNSPLHF
TGTGCCAGCAGCTCAACCCATTATAATTCACCCCTCCACTTT
>TRBJ2-7|13|TRBV10-3|NA|NA
CAISESIQYEQYF
TGTGCCATCAGTGAGTCGATCCAGTACGAGCAGTACTTC
>TRBJ1-6|15|TRBV7-9|once|NA
CASSPLALGDSPLHF
TGTGCCAGCAGCCCCTTGGCCCTGGGGGATTCACCCCTCCACTTT
>TRBJ1-2|16|TRBV19|NA|TRBD1
CASPRDRGISNYGYTF
TGTGCCAGTCCCCGGGACAGGGGGATAAGTAACTATGGCTACACCTTC
>TRBJ1-1|13|TRBV2|NA|NA
CASSGPGATEAFF
TGTGCCAGCAGCGGCCCTGGGGCCACTGAAGCTTTCTTT
>TRBJ1-1|13|TRBV28|NA|NA
CASSFLLLTEAFF
TGTGCCAGCAGTTTCTTGCTCTTAACTGAAGCTTTCTTT
>TRBJ2-3|16|TRBV5-1|NA|TRBD1
CASSPTGGRGTDTQYF
TGCGCCAGCAGTCCCACAGGGGGCCGGGGCACAGATACGCAGTATTTT
>TRBJ1-3|15|TRBV7-2|NA|NA
CASSSDGYGGNTIYF
TGTGCCAGCAGCTCGGACGGGTATGGGGGAAACACCATATATTTT
>TRBJ1-2|14|TRBV7-9|NA|NA
CASNPTRVDYGYTF
TGTGCCAGCAACCCCACGAGGGTGGACTATGGCTACACCTTC
>TRBJ2-2|16|TRBV7-2|NA|TRBD2
CASSLGGGRGSGELFF
TGTGCCAGCAGCTTAGGAGGCGGGAGGGGATCCGGGGAGCTGTTTTTT
>TRBJ1-3|14|TRBV13|NA|NA
CASSLRSSGNTIYF
TGTGCCAGCAGCTTGAGGAGCTCTGGAAACACCATATATTTT
>TRBJ2-1|14|TRBV6-5|few|NA
CASAAGSSYNEQFF
TGTGCCAGCGCCGCCGGGAGCTCCTACAATGAGCAGTTCTTC
>TRBJ2-3|15|TRBV7-9|NA|TRBD1
CASSSGTDLADTQYF
TGTGCCAGCAGCTCAGGGACAGACCTCGCAGATACGCAGTATTTT
>TRBJ1-5|14|TRBV5-1|NA|NA
CASSELGVSQPQHF
TGCGCCAGCAGCGAACTGGGGGTAAGTCAGCCCCAGCATTTT
>TRBJ1-5|16|TRBV3-1/TRBV3-2|NA|NA
CASSQGPSRGDQPQHF
TGTGCCAGCAGCCAAGGGCCTTCGAGGGGAGATCAGCCCCAGCATTTT
>TRBJ2-5|15|TRBV9|NA|TRBD2
CASSVLSGGLETQYF
TGTGCCAGCAGCGTCCTTTCGGGGGGGCTCGAGACCCAGTACTTC
>TRBJ1-4|14|TRBV6-2/TRBV6-3|NA|NA
CASSFLRTNEKLFF
TGTGCCAGCAGTTTTCTACGGACTAATGAAAAACTGTTTTTT
>TRBJ2-6|18|TRBV11-2|NA|NA
CASSSIVRGNPGANVLTF
TGTGCCAGCAGCTCGATTGTTCGGGGGAACCCTGGGGCCAACGTCCTGACTTTC
>TRBJ2-1|15|TRBV5-8|NA|NA
CASSLATTPYNEQFF
TGTGCCAGCAGCTTGGCGACCACCCCCTACAATGAGCAGTTCTTC
>TRBJ2-3|13|TRBV19|NA|NA
CASRARGGDTQYF
TGTGCCAGTAGGGCCCGGGGCGGGGATACGCAGTATTTT
>TRBJ1-6|15|TRBV10-3|once|NA
CAISESSQGNSPLHF
TGTGCCATCAGTGAGTCGTCACAGGGAAATTCACCCCTCCACTTT
>TRBJ1-4|10|TRBV20-1|once|NA
CSARVGKLFF
TGCAGTGCTAGAGTGGGAAAACTGTTTTTT
>TRBJ1-6|16|TRBV6-1|NA|NA
CASSEFRPGVNSPLHF
TGTGCCAGCAGTGAATTTCGTCCAGGGGTTAATTCACCCCTCCACTTT
>TRBJ1-6|14|TRBV19|once|NA
CASSMGRMNSPLHF
TGTGCCAGTAGCATGGGACGGATGAATTCACCCCTCCACTTT
>TRBJ2-3|16|TRBV7-2|NA|NA
CASSLVGEVGTDTQYF
TGTGCCAGCAGCTTAGTGGGGGAAGTTGGCACAGATACGCAGTATTTT
>TRBJ2-3|16|TRBV5-4|NA|NA
CASSSRRELGTDTQYF
TGTGCCAGCAGTTCCCGTAGGGAGTTAGGCACAGATACGCAGTATTTT
>TRBJ1-2|14|TRBV28|NA|NA
CASSFGGAGYGYTF
TGTGCCAGCAGTTTCGGGGGCGCCGGCTATGGCTACACCTTC
>TRBJ1-2|13|TRBV6-4|NA|NA
CASSVRAGFGYTF
TGTGCCAGCAGTGTCCGCGCCGGGTTTGGCTACACCTTC
>TRBJ2-3|16|TRBV7-6|NA|NA
CASSLLSEGFSDTQYF
TGTGCCAGCAGCTTATTATCTGAAGGGTTCTCAGATACGCAGTATTTT
>TRBJ1-1|13|TRBV5-1|NA|NA
CASSEDSNTEAFF
TGCGCCAGCAGCGAGGACAGTAACACTGAAGCTTTCTTT
>TRBJ1-5|15|TRBV19|NA|NA
CASSISAGTEQPQHF
TGTGCCAGTAGTATTTCAGCAGGGACGGAGCAGCCCCAGCATTTT
>TRBJ1-2|14|TRBV6-2/TRBV6-3|few|TRBD1
CASSPLTGPYGYTF
TGTGCCAGCAGTCCCCTGACAGGGCCATATGGCTACACCTTC
>TRBJ2-7|14|TRBV28|NA|NA
CASAAGLGLYEQYF
TGTGCCAGTGCGGCGGGACTGGGATTATACGAGCAGTACTTC
>TRBJ1-2|17|TRBV19|NA|NA
CASTPGYRVGTNYGYTF
TGTGCCAGTACCCCGGGTTACAGGGTCGGAACTAACTATGGCTACACCTTC
>TRBJ2-7|13|TRBV12-3/TRBV12-4|NA|TRBD1
CASSLPGGYEQYF
TGTGCCAGCAGTTTGCCAGGGGGCTACGAGCAGTACTTC
>TRBJ2-3|12|TRBV6-6|NA|NA
CASSSEADTQYF
TGTGCCAGCAGTTCTGAGGCAGATACGCAGTATTTT
>TRBJ2-2|16|TRBV19|NA|TRBD2
CASSSRAGAGTGELFF
TGTGCCAGTAGTTCCCGGGCGGGAGCGGGCACCGGGGAGCTGTTTTTT
>TRBJ2-6|14|TRBV7-2|NA|NA
CASSLGYRANVLTF
TGTGCCAGCAGCTTAGGGTACCGGGCCAACGTCCTGACTTTC
>TRBJ1-2|13|TRBV25-1|NA|TRBD1
CASTTDRDYGYTF
TGTGCCAGCACGACCGACAGGGACTATGGCTACACCTTC
>TRBJ2-5|16|TRBV7-2|NA|TRBD2
CASSLVASGFEETQYF
TGTGCCAGCAGCTTAGTGGCTAGCGGGTTCGAAGAGACCCAGTACTTC
>TRBJ2-7|15|TRBV7-9|NA|TRBD1
CASNSLPGGKYEQYF
TGTGCCAGCAACAGCTTACCAGGGGGCAAGTACGAGCAGTACTTC
>TRBJ1-2|15|TRBV27|few|NA
CASSSYTQGNYGYTF
TGTGCCAGCAGTTCTTATACCCAGGGGAACTATGGCTACACCTTC
>TRBJ2-3|14|TRBV6-5|NA|TRBD2
CASRLAGDTDTQYF
TGTGCCAGCAGGCTAGCGGGGGATACAGATACGCAGTATTTT
>TRBJ1-1|14|TRBV18|NA|NA
CASSQMTRTPEAFF
TGTGCCAGCTCCCAGATGACCAGGACCCCTGAAGCTTTCTTT
>TRBJ1-1|15|TRBV5-6|NA|NA
CASSSYVGGDTEAFF
TGTGCCAGCAGCTCGTACGTGGGAGGGGACACTGAAGCTTTCTTT
>TRBJ1-3|14|TRBV6-5|NA|TRBD1
CASSRTGPGNTIYF
TGTGCCAGCAGTCGGACAGGGCCTGGAAACACCATATATTTT
>TRBJ1-1|16|TRBV7-9|NA|TRBD1
CASSPRGGGENTEAFF
TGTGCCAGCAGCCCCAGGGGAGGGGGCGAGAACACTGAAGCTTTCTTT
>TRBJ1-3|15|TRBV7-9|NA|NA
CASSLSQGTGNTIYF
TGTGCCAGCAGCTTAAGTCAAGGCACTGGAAACACCATATATTTT
>TRBJ1-1|14|TRBV10-3|NA|NA
CAISERQTNTEAFF
TGTGCCATCAGTGAGCGGCAGACGAACACTGAAGCTTTCTTT
>TRBJ1-2|13|TRBV19|NA|NA
CASSEQGTYGYTF
TGTGCCAGTAGTGAACAGGGAACCTATGGCTACACCTTC
>TRBJ2-7|13|TRBV3-1/TRBV3-2|NA|NA
CASSQDRGYEQYF
TGTGCCAGCAGCCAAGACCGCGGATACGAGCAGTACTTC
>TRBJ1-5|19|TRBV10-1|NA|TRBD1
CASCLGGTPGQGVKQPQHF
TGCGCCAGCTGTCTCGGGGGGACTCCGGGACAGGGAGTGAAGCAGCCCCAGCATTTT
>TRBJ2-5|15|TRBV2|NA|NA
CASSAGRSNQETQYF
TGTGCCAGCAGTGCGGGACGATCGAACCAAGAGACCCAGTACTTC
>TRBJ2-5|13|TRBV5-1|NA|NA
CASAQQGAETQYF
TGCGCCAGCGCCCAACAAGGGGCTGAGACCCAGTACTTC
>TRBJ2-5|15|TRBV7-9|few|NA
CASSFLFDRQETQYF
TGTGCCAGCAGCTTCCTTTTCGACAGACAAGAGACCCAGTACTTC
>TRBJ1-1|14|TRBV19|NA|NA
CASSIDRGNTEAFF
TGTGCCAGTAGTATTGACCGGGGTAACACTGAAGCTTTCTTT
>TRBJ1-3|14|TRBV2|NA|NA
CASSPHSSGNTIYF
TGTGCCAGCAGCCCTCACAGTTCCGGAAACACCATATATTTT
>TRBJ2-5|15|TRBV5-4|NA|TRBD1
CASSSRTGSEETQYF
TGTGCCAGCAGCTCCCGGACAGGGTCGGAAGAGACCCAGTACTTC